This T cell receptor (beta chain) stems from a study of CD8 T cells in Susac syndrome. Germline values: CDR1 SQVTM, CDR2 ANQGSEA. The CDR3 extends over 11 amino acids. The germline V and J ends were trimmed by 6 bases and 5 bases, with 5 bases remaining between them. Random hexamers were used to reverse transcribe roughly 0.45 to 1 ug of RNA. It was immunoSEQ multiplex PCR that amplified TCR beta CDR3 across 54 Vbeta and 13 Jbeta. TCRdb analysed the immunoSEQ multiplex PCR reads with MiXCR anew, one entry per CDR3 protein. The repertoire includes approximately 220,000 distinct CDR3 sequences, over 90% of them detected once, and approximately 0.082% sits in the top ten.

This chain connects TRBV29-1 to TRBJ2-6; D call uncertain. This receptor was identified in a human donor with multiple sclerosis. Sequencing was performed on CD4+ T cells from PBMCs. The CDR3 loop is CSVGWANVLTF. Here the CDR3 DNA reads TGCAGCGTAGGGTGGGCCAACGTCCTGACTTTC. Looking up the rest from reference TRBV29-1 and TRBJ2-6 gives the full variable domain: SAVISQKPSRDICQRGTSLTIQCQVDSQVTMMFWYRQQPGQSLTLIATANQGSEATYESGFVIDKFPISRPNLTFSTLTVSNMSPEDSSIYLCSVGWANVLTFGAGSRLTVL.